These 24 T cell receptor beta chains originate from one sample sequenced in a study of cytomegalovirus exposure and HLA in healthy donors. PCR used 60 Vbeta primers and 13 Jbeta primers. Sequencing used immunoSEQ multiplex PCR; TCRdb keeps in-frame clones, though not all of them. Of around 150,000 clones in the sample, 76% were seen once. Sequencing was done on a sample of PBMCs. The source is a young man in good health and CMV-seronegative.

This clone was observed a few times. The V and J genes are TRBV6-1 and TRBJ2-3, with TRBD2 matching over 9 bases. CDR1 MNHNS and CDR2 SASEGT come from the germline V gene. This CDR3 region has 15 residues. Trimming took 4 bases from V and 4 from J; bases not matched to a gene: 6. The CDR3 DNA reads as TGTGCCAGCAGTGCCTCTAGCGGGAAGGCAGATACGCAGTATTTT. It translates to CASSASSGKADTQYF.

J is TRBJ2-3 and V is TRBV6-6; 12 bases are shared with TRBD2. With 8 bases clipped from V and 4 bases from J, the junction kept 4 bases outside the gene matches. CDR1 is MNHNY and CDR2 is SVGAGI in the germline V gene (reference sequence). The CDR3 has 14 amino acids. The CDR3 nucleotides read TGTGCCAGCGGACTAGCGGGGACCCCAGATACGCAGTATTTT. As protein: CASGLAGTPDTQYF.

V is TRBV13 and J is TRBJ1-5; no definite D call. With 5 bases removed from V and 0 bases from J, the gap between germline ends came to 14 bases. From germline, CDR1 is PRHDT and CDR2 FYEKMQ (reference sequence). The CDR3 length is 16 residues. CDR3 DNA sequence: TGTGCCAGCAGCCTAGAACACCACTATAGCAATCAGCCCCAGCATTTT. Translating it yields CASSLEHHYSNQPQHF.

The rearrangement links TRBV5-1 to TRBJ2-3; possible D gene TRBD1, 6 bases. The CDR3 length is 15 residues. The germline gives CDR1 SGHRS, CDR2 YFSETQ. Trimming shortened V by 0 bases and J by 3 bases, and 11 bases separated the two germline ends. CDR3 nucleotide sequence: TGCGCCAGCAGCTTGGGACAGGATGAAACAGATACGCAGTATTTT. This encodes CASSLGQDETDTQYF.

In regard to this clone: One junction end disagrees with the germline gene, perhaps due to a read error. V gene TRBV6-5 combines with J gene TRBJ2-2; TRBD2 might be the D (5 bases). The CDR3 spans 12 residues. Per germline, CDR1 MNHEY and CDR2 SVGAGI. The CDR3 is CASSRTPGELLF. CDR3 coding DNA: TGTGCCAGCAGCCGAACGCCCGGGGAGCTGCTTTTT.

J is TRBJ2-7 and V is TRBV18, with a weak D call TRBD2 (7 bases). Trimming shortened V by 3 bases and J by 0 bases, and 15 bases separated the two germline ends. This CDR3 comprises 16 residues. Germline CDR1 KGHSH, CDR2 LQKENI. CDR3 loop: CASSPWGGGTSYEQYF. The CDR3 bases are TGTGCCAGCTCACCTTGGGGAGGGGGTACCTCCTACGAGCAGTACTTC.

The V and J genes are TRBV2 and TRBJ2-7; 12 bases match TRBD2. The trim removed 4 bases at V and 0 bases at J, leaving 1 base unmatched. The CDR3 spans 15 residues. Germline V gene data show CDR1 as SNHLY and CDR2 as FYNNEI. The CDR3 sequence: CASSGGLAGSYEQYF. The CDR3 bases are TGTGCCAGCAGTGGGGGACTAGCGGGCTCCTACGAGCAGTACTTC.

This clone was counted once. V and J are TRBV14 and TRBJ2-1; 10 positions agree with TRBD1. This CDR3 has 15 amino acids. Germline CDR1 and CDR2: SGHDN and FVKESK. The trim removed 0 bases at V and 7 bases at J, leaving 3 bases unmatched. In nucleotides, the CDR3 is TGTGCCAGCAGCCAAGAGGACAGGGGGAGTAATGAGCAGTTCTTC. This encodes CASSQEDRGSNEQFF.

The J gene is TRBJ1-1, the V gene TRBV6-4; D is undetermined. This CDR3 is built from 13 residues. CDR1 and CDR2 (germline): MRHNA, SNTAGT. The V gene lost 2 bases and the J gene lost 12 bases, with 16 bases spanning the gap. This chain's CDR3 is CASSDRSESLPFF. CDR3 nucleotide sequence: TGTGCCAGCAGTGACAGGTCGGAGAGTTTGCCTTTCTTT.

This chain joins TRBV5-4 and TRBJ1-1; 7 bases align to TRBD1. The CDR3 spans 14 residues. The germline CDR1 and CDR2 sequences are SGHNT and YYREEE (reference sequence). Trimming cost V 5 bases and J 0 bases; bases outside gene matches: 4. CDR3 coding DNA: TGTGCCAGCAGATCGACAGGGCTGAACACTGAAGCTTTCTTT. Protein: CASRSTGLNTEAFF.

The V call is TRBV6-1, the J call TRBJ2-7; perhaps TRBD1 as D (6 bases). Trimming pared 2 bases from V and 3 bases from J, leaving 14 bases between. Germline V lookup: CDR1 MNHNS, CDR2 SASEGT. This CDR3 comprises 15 residues. The CDR3 region is CASSESPGAGYEQYF. The DNA of the CDR3 is TGTGCCAGCAGTGAATCCCCAGGGGCTGGCTACGAGCAGTACTTC.

The chain links TRBV7-2 to TRBJ2-5, with 11 positions matching TRBD2. Germline-derived CDR1 and CDR2 are SGHTA and FQGNSA. V trimming: 3 bases; J trimming: 4 bases; junction bases outside the gene matches: 7. This CDR3 contains 16 residues. The chain's CDR3 is CASSFRTGTSGETQYF. The CDR3 DNA is TGTGCCAGCAGCTTCCGAACCGGGACTAGCGGAGAGACCCAGTACTTC.

The chain combines TRBV2 with TRBJ1-1; a weak D match, TRBD1 (6 bases). The germline V gene has CDR1 SNHLY and CDR2 FYNNEI. The CDR3 extends over 14 amino acids. Between the trimmed V and J ends, which lost 6 bases and 2 bases, there was a span of 13 bases. The CDR3 coding sequence is TGTGCCAGCAGAAGAACAGGGATAAACACTGAAGCTTTCTTT. Encoded protein: CASRRTGINTEAFF.

V usage is TRBV7-8 and J usage is TRBJ2-5; TRBD2 aligns across 13 bases. V shed 5 bases, J shed 5 bases, and the junction held 8 bases outside the gene matches. This CDR3 spans 16 amino acids. Germline CDR1 is SGHVS and CDR2 is FQNEAQ. CDR3 sequence (DNA): TGTGCCAGCAGCCCCCGGACTAGCGGGAGACAGGAGACCCAGTACTTC. Protein: CASSPRTSGRQETQYF.

This chain joins TRBV7-8 and TRBJ2-7; D perhaps matches TRBD1 (5 bases). Trimming shortened V by 4 bases and J by 3 bases, and 31 bases separated the two germline ends. Germline lookup yields CDR1 SGHVS and CDR2 FQNEAQ. The CDR3 loop spans 20 amino acids. CDR3 nucleotides: TGTGCCAGCAGCTCCGGGCAGGGTGCCCGAAGACAGTACCTGGGCTACGAGCAGTACTTC. This encodes CASSSGQGARRQYLGYEQYF. Full variable domain (remainder filled in from reference TRBV7-8 and TRBJ2-7): GAGVSQSPRYKVAKRGQDVALRCDPISGHVSLFWYQQALGQGPEFLTYFQNEAQLDKSGLPSDRFFAERPEGSVSTLKIQRTQQEDSAVYLCASSSGQGARRQYLGYEQYFGPGTRLTVT.

V gene TRBV7-2 combines with J gene TRBJ2-1, with TRBD2 identical over 8 bases. Germline V gives CDR1 SGHTA, CDR2 FQGNSA. The trim removed 6 bases at V and 4 bases at J, leaving 8 bases unmatched. The CDR3 covers 15 residues. The CDR3 loop is CASSPSGGDYNEQFF. CDR3 nucleotides: TGTGCCAGCAGTCCATCGGGGGGGGATTACAATGAGCAGTTCTTC.

The V and J genes are TRBV2 and TRBJ1-1; D uncertain. CDR1 is SNHLY and CDR2 is FYNNEI in the germline V gene. The CDR3 is 14 residues long. The V and J ends lost 2 bases and 1 base respectively, with 8 bases between them. CDR3 loop: CASSETHQNTEAFF. In DNA form, the CDR3 reads TGTGCCAGCAGTGAAACACATCAGAACACTGAAGCTTTCTTT.

This clone was seen once. The chain links TRBV7-7 to TRBJ1-1, with no clear D. Trimming removed 5 bases at V and 3 bases at J, with 10 bases between. The germline V gene encodes CDR1 SSHAT and CDR2 FNYEAQ (reference sequence). This CDR3 has 13 residues. The CDR3 protein is CASSRTEHTEAFF. The DNA of the CDR3 is TGTGCCAGCAGCCGCACAGAACACACTGAAGCTTTCTTT.

The gene calls are TRBV7-6 and TRBJ2-7; no reliable D call. V was pared by 5 bases and J by 2 bases, with 10 bases between. CDR3 length: 13 amino acids. The germline gives CDR1 SGHVS, CDR2 FNYEAQ. The CDR3 protein is CASSHSTPYEQYF. The CDR3 nucleotides are TGTGCCAGCAGCCACAGCACCCCCTACGAGCAGTACTTC.

V and J are TRBV6-5 and TRBJ2-7; 11 nucleotides agree with TRBD1. There are 14 residues in the CDR3. V gave up 5 bases and J gave up 5 bases; unmatched junction bases: 5. Germline V gene sequence: CDR1 MNHEY, CDR2 SVGAGI. CDR3 in amino acids: CASSPGTGGHEQYF. The CDR3 DNA reads TGTGCCAGCAGTCCCGGGACAGGGGGGCACGAGCAGTACTTC.

The rearrangement joins TRBV4-1 to TRBJ2-1; 9 bases are shared with TRBD2. Per germline, CDR1 MGHRA and CDR2 YSYEKL. V trimming: 3 bases; J trimming: 7 bases; junction bases outside the gene matches: 7. This CDR3 spans 15 amino acids. The CDR3 DNA follows: TGCGCCAGCAGCCAGGGGCTAGCGGGGAGGAATGAGCAGTTCTTC. It is translated as CASSQGLAGRNEQFF.

This clone has only a few counts. The chain joins TRBV2 to TRBJ1-5; TRBD1 agrees at 10 bases. Trimming at V came to 7 bases and at J to 6 bases, leaving 6 bases not matched to a gene. Germline V gives CDR1 SNHLY, CDR2 FYNNEI. The CDR3 length is 14 residues. The CDR3 loop is CASKGTGVAQPQHF. The CDR3 DNA follows: TGTGCCAGCAAAGGGACAGGGGTTGCTCAGCCCCAGCATTTT.

V usage is TRBV5-1 and J usage is TRBJ2-2; unclear D gene. The CDR3 sequence is 14 residues long. Germline loops: CDR1 SGHRS, CDR2 YFSETQ. Trimming took off 4 bases at V and 7 bases at J, with 14 bases between the two ends. The chain's CDR3 is CASSLPSVIGELFF. The CDR3 nucleotides read TGCGCCAGCAGCCTCCCTTCAGTAATCGGGGAGCTGTTTTTT.

The chain combines TRBV9 with TRBJ2-5, with D unclear. CDR3 length equals 13 residues. V gave up 4 bases and J gave up 2 bases, with 9 bases separating them. Looked up from germline, CDR1 is SGDLS and CDR2 is YYNGEE. The chain's CDR3 is CASSSSGQETQYF. The DNA for the CDR3 is TGTGCCAGCAGCTCATCCGGGCAAGAGACCCAGTACTTC.